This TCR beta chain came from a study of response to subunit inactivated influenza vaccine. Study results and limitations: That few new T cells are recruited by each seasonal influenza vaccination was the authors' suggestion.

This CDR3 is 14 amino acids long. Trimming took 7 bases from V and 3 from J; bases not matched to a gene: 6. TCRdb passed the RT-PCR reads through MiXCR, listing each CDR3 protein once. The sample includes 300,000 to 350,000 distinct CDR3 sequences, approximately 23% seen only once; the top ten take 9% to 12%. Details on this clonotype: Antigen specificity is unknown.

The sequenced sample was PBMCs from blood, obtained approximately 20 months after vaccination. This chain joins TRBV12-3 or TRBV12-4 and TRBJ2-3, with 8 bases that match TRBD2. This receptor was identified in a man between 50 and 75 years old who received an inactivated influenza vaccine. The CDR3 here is CASTRGGGTDTQYF. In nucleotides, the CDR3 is TGTGCCAGCACCCGGGGGGGAGGGACAGATACGCAGTATTTT.